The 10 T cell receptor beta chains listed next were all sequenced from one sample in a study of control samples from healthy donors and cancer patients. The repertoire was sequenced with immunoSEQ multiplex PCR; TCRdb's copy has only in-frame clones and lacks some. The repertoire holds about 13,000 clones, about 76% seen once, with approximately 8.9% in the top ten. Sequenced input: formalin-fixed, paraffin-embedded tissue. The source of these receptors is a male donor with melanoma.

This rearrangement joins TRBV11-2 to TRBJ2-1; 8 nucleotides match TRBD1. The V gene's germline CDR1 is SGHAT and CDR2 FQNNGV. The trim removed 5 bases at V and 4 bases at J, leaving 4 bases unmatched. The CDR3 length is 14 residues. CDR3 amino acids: CASSAGQVYNEQFF. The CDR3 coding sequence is TGTGCCAGCAGCGCGGGACAGGTTTACAATGAGCAGTTCTTC.

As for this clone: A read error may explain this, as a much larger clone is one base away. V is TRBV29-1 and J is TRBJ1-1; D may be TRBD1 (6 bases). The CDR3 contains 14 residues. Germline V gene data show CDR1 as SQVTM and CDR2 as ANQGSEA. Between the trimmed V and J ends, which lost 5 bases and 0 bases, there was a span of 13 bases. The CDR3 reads CSVSIDRMNTEAFF. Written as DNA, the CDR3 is TGCAGCGTTAGTATAGACAGGATGAACACTGAAGCTTTCTTT.

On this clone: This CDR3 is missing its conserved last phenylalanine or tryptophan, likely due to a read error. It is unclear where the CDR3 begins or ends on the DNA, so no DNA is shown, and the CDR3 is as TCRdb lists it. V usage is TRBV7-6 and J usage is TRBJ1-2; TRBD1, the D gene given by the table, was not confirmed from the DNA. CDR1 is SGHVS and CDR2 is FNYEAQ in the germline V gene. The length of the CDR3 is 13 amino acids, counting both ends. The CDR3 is CASSLGPRGPPFL.

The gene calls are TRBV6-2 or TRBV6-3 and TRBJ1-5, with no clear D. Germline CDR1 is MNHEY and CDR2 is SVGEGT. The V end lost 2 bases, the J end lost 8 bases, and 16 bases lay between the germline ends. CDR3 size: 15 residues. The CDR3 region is CASSYQGPRLEPQHF. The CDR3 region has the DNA TGTGCCAGCAGTTACCAAGGCCCCCGCTTGGAGCCCCAGCATTTT.

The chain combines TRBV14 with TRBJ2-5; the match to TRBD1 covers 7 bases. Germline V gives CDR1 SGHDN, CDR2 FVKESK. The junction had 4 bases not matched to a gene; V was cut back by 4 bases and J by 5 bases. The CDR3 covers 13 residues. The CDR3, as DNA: TGTGCCAGCAGCCTGACAGGGATTGAGACCCAGTACTTC. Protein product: CASSLTGIETQYF.

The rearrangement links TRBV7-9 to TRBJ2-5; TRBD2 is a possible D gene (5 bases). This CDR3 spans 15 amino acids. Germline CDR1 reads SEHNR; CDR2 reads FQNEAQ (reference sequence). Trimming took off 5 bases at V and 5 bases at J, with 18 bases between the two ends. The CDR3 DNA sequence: TGTGCCAGCAGCCGGGGAGCTAGGGTGTTGGAGACCCAGTACTTC. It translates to CASSRGARVLETQYF.

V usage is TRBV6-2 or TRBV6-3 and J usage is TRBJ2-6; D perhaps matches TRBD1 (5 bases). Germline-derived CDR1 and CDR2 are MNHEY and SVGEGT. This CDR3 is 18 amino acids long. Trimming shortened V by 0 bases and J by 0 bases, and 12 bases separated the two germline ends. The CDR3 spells CASSYSGQGRSGANVLTF. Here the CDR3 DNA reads TGTGCCAGCAGTTACTCTGGGCAGGGTCGCTCTGGGGCCAACGTCCTGACTTTC.

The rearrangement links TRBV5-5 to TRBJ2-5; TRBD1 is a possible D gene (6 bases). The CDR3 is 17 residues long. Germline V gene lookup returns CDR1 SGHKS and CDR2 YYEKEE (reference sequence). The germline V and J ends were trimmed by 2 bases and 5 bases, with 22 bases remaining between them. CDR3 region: CASSFNPQRSRGETQYF. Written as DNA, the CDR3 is TGTGCCAGCAGCTTTAATCCCCAGCGCTCGAGGGGGGAGACCCAGTACTTC.

This CDR3 reads CASSFQGFTGELFF. The CDR3 nucleotides are TGCGCCAGCAGCTTCCAGGGGTTCACCGGGGAGCTGTTTTTT. This chain connects TRBV5-1 to TRBJ2-2; TRBD1 is a possible D gene (6 bases). The V gene lost 2 bases and the J gene lost 4 bases, with 9 bases spanning the gap. Germline CDR1 is SGHRS and CDR2 is YFSETQ. CDR3 length: 14 residues.

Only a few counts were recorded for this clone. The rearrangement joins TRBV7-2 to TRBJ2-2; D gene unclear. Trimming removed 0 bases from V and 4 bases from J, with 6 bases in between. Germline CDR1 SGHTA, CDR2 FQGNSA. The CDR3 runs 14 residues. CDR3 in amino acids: CASSLAVGTGELFF. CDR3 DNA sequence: TGTGCCAGCAGCTTAGCGGTGGGCACCGGGGAGCTGTTTTTT.